The 30 T cell receptor beta chains reported below all come from one sample, sequenced in a study of blood T cell repertoires in COVID-19. Here immunoSEQ multiplex PCR was the method, and the copy in TCRdb shows in-frame clones only, minus some. The table records 90,000 to 130,000 clones, 70% to 90% of them present only once. Sequences were obtained from peripheral blood. These receptors originate from a human donor in a cohort sampled during active COVID-19.

The chain links TRBV27 to TRBJ2-2; 9 nucleotides align to TRBD1. Germline loops: CDR1 MNHEY, CDR2 SMNVEV (reference sequence). V shed 7 bases and J 5 bases; nucleotides not matched to a gene: 14. This CDR3 comprises 17 residues. The chain's CDR3 is CASTTVQDRGWTGELFF. CDR3 nucleotides: TGTGCCAGCACCACCGTACAGGACAGGGGATGGACCGGGGAGCTGTTTTTT.

This clone was found many times. The rearrangement links TRBV19 to TRBJ2-7, with TRBD2 matching 14 bases. The CDR3 spans 15 residues. Germline trimming cut 4 bases from V and 7 bases from J; bases unmatched to any gene: 6. The germline V gene has CDR1 LNHDA and CDR2 SQIVND (reference sequence). The CDR3 spells CASSTGLAGAGEQYF. In DNA form, the CDR3 reads TGTGCCAGTAGTACGGGACTAGCGGGAGCGGGGGAGCAGTACTTC.

The DNA for the CDR3 is TGTGCCTGGGGGCGGCAGGGCACCGGGGAGCTGTTTTTT. This sequence encodes CAWGRQGTGELFF. The chain employs TRBV30 and TRBJ2-2, with D possibly matching TRBD1 (5 bases). In germline, CDR1 is GTSNPN, CDR2 SVGIG (reference sequence). There are 13 residues in the CDR3. V gave up 5 bases and J gave up 4 bases, with 11 bases separating them.

The V and J genes are TRBV28 and TRBJ2-3; possibly TRBD2 for D (5 bases). CDR1 is MDHEN, CDR2 SYDVKM, per germline. The CDR3 length is 15 residues. V dropped 3 bases and J dropped 3 bases, with 13 bases sitting between them. The CDR3 DNA follows: TGTGCCAGCAGTTTGGTGTCGGGATATACAGATACGCAGTATTTT. This gives the protein CASSLVSGYTDTQYF.

V and J are TRBV6-2 or TRBV6-3 and TRBJ1-2, with 7 bases aligning to TRBD1. Germline trimming cut 2 bases from V and 0 bases from J; bases unmatched to any gene: 9. The CDR3 length is 17 residues. Germline V lookup: CDR1 MNHEY, CDR2 SVGEGT. The DNA of the CDR3 is TGTGCCAGCAGTTACACTGAACAGGGGACAACTAACTATGGCTACACCTTC. The encoded protein is CASSYTEQGTTNYGYTF.

The chain recombines TRBV5-6 with TRBJ2-7; 11 nucleotides line up with TRBD1. Germline CDR1 is SGHDT and CDR2 is YYEEEE. This CDR3 spans 15 amino acids. The ends lost 1 base at V and 9 bases at J; junction bases unmatched: 9. The CDR3 sequence: CASSLSPGQGVWQYF. The DNA for the CDR3 is TGTGCCAGCAGCTTGAGCCCGGGACAGGGGGTATGGCAGTACTTC.

In this sample, this clone turned up a few times. V is TRBV6-5 and J is TRBJ2-5; 7 nucleotides agree with TRBD1. This CDR3 region has 16 residues. V lost 4 bases to trimming and J lost 1 base; unmatched junction nucleotides: 9. Germline V gene data show CDR1 as MNHEY and CDR2 as SVGAGI. This CDR3 reads CASSSRLGQVQETQYF. The CDR3 DNA follows: TGTGCCAGCAGTTCGCGACTCGGACAGGTCCAAGAGACCCAGTACTTC.

The chain uses TRBV19 and TRBJ2-1, with a possible D match to TRBD1 (5 bases). Trimming left V 7 bases short and J 1 base short, with 14 bases between. The CDR3 consists of 15 residues. Germline lookup yields CDR1 LNHDA and CDR2 SQIVND (reference sequence). CDR3 DNA: TGTGCCAGTAACCCAGGGCCGCGATCCTACAATGAGCAGTTCTTC. Protein: CASNPGPRSYNEQFF.

This chain links TRBV25-1 with TRBJ2-5; the match to TRBD2 covers 12 bases. The V gene's germline CDR1 is MGHDK and CDR2 SYGVNS. V trimming: 6 bases; J trimming: 5 bases; junction bases outside the gene matches: 7. This CDR3 has 15 residues. Written as DNA, the CDR3 is TGTGCCAGCAGGAAGGCTAGCGGGAGGGTTGAGACCCAGTACTTC. This encodes CASRKASGRVETQYF.

The rearrangement links TRBV10-3 to TRBJ2-3, with 9 bases fitting TRBD2. The junction had 4 bases not matched to a gene; V was cut back by 5 bases and J by 4 bases. CDR1 is ENHRY, CDR2 SYGVKD, per germline. CDR3 length: 14 amino acids. Written as DNA, the CDR3 is TGTGCCATCAGTCGTGGACTAGCGCCAGATACGCAGTATTTT. It yields the protein CAISRGLAPDTQYF.

The CDR3 DNA reads TGTGCCACCAGCAGTCGGTACACTGAAGCTTTCTTT. It yields the protein CATSSRYTEAFF. This sequence joins TRBV15 and TRBJ1-1; D is undetermined. V lost 3 bases and J lost 3, with 5 bases in between. The V gene's germline CDR1 is LNHNV and CDR2 YYDKDF (reference sequence). The CDR3 sequence is 12 residues long.

The J gene is TRBJ1-6, the V gene TRBV27, with D possibly being TRBD1 (5 bases). Germline CDR1 MNHEY, CDR2 SMNVEV (reference sequence). This CDR3 contains 15 residues. V gave up 3 bases and J gave up 6 bases, with 12 bases separating them. For the CDR3, the DNA is TGTGCCAGCAGTTTTAGGGCAGGGATTAATTCACCCCTCCACTTT. Protein product: CASSFRAGINSPLHF.

The chain has TRBV6-2 or TRBV6-3 and TRBJ1-5; TRBD1 agrees at 7 bases. The CDR3 is 15 residues long. V shed 2 bases, J shed 5 bases, and the junction held 6 bases outside the gene matches. Per the germline V gene, CDR1 is MNHEY and CDR2 is SVGEGT. CDR3 bases: TGTGCCAGCAGTTACGAGGGGGCCCCGTATCAGCCCCAGCATTTT. Translation: CASSYEGAPYQPQHF.

The V gene is TRBV6-5, the J gene TRBJ1-2; D remains ambiguous. From germline, CDR1 is MNHEY and CDR2 SVGAGI. V dropped 5 bases and J dropped 0 bases, with 7 bases sitting between them. This CDR3 comprises 13 residues. CDR3 bases: TGTGCCAGCAGTAGACTTGCTAACTATGGCTACACCTTC. It yields the protein CASSRLANYGYTF.

V gene TRBV19 combines with J gene TRBJ2-1; 7 bases match TRBD2. Germline V CDR1 and CDR2: LNHDA, SQIVND (reference sequence). This CDR3 contains 17 residues. Germline trimming cut 3 bases from V and 6 bases from J; bases unmatched to any gene: 14. The CDR3 region has the DNA TGTGCCAGTAGTATCCCCGCTATGGCGGGAGTAGCCAATGAGCAGTTCTTC. Protein product: CASSIPAMAGVANEQFF.

This clone was recorded once. The CDR3 spells CASSALGQGAYGYTF. CDR3 nucleotides: TGTGCCAGCAGTGCGTTGGGACAGGGGGCTTATGGCTACACCTTC. This rearrangement joins TRBV27 to TRBJ1-2; 12 positions match TRBD1. CDR1 is MNHEY and CDR2 is SMNVEV in the germline V gene (reference sequence). V lost 5 bases and J lost 5; bases outside the gene matches: 6. This CDR3 region has 15 residues.

The J gene is TRBJ2-6, the V gene TRBV7-2; no clear D. Trimming stripped 6 bases from V and 4 bases from J, with 10 bases between. The CDR3 is 14 residues long. Per the germline V gene, CDR1 is SGHTA and CDR2 is FQGNSA. The CDR3 here is CASRPTLGANVLTF. In DNA, the CDR3 is TGTGCCAGCAGACCAACTCTGGGGGCCAACGTCCTGACTTTC.

The rearrangement uses TRBV27 and TRBJ1-5; 9 nucleotides agree with TRBD1. This CDR3 is built from 15 residues. Germline assignment: CDR1 MNHEY and CDR2 SMNVEV (reference sequence). V was pared by 6 bases and J by 1 base, with 4 bases of the junction left unmatched. The CDR3 coding sequence is TGTGCCAGCAGGGGGACAGGGCGAAGCAATCAGCCCCAGCATTTT. It codes for CASRGTGRSNQPQHF.

This clone was counted once. This chain joins TRBV24-1 and TRBJ2-1, with 9 nucleotides matching TRBD2. This CDR3 comprises 17 residues. CDR1 is KGHDR and CDR2 is SFDVKD in the germline V gene. Trimming cost V 5 bases and J 9 bases; bases outside gene matches: 16. CDR3 sequence: CATSAISLRGRAGEQFF. The CDR3 nucleotides are TGTGCCACCAGTGCCATATCACTGCGCGGGAGGGCTGGTGAGCAGTTCTTC.

The CDR3 sequence: CASSQFATGVGNTIYF. The CDR3 coding sequence is TGCGCCAGCAGCCAGTTCGCGACAGGGGTGGGAAACACCATATATTTT. The chain combines TRBV4-3 with TRBJ1-3; TRBD1 matches at 8 bases. Germline CDR1 is LGHNA and CDR2 is YSLEER. This CDR3 region has 16 residues. Trimming took 3 bases from V and 4 from J; bases not matched to a gene: 8.

The chain uses TRBV6-5 and TRBJ2-3; tentatively, D is TRBD2 (6 bases). Per the germline V gene, CDR1 is MNHEY and CDR2 is SVGAGI. CDR3 length: 15 amino acids. Deletions cut 7 bases from V and 2 bases from J, with 16 bases between. CDR3 amino acids: CASTSVGGATDTQYF. In DNA, the CDR3 is TGTGCCAGCACCTCCGTCGGGGGTGCCACAGATACGCAGTATTTT.

The J gene is TRBJ2-5, the V gene TRBV9, with 10 bases fitting TRBD1. This CDR3 spans 16 amino acids. Trimming cost V 2 bases and J 5 bases; bases outside gene matches: 9. Germline CDR1 and CDR2: SGDLS and YYNGEE. DNA of the CDR3: TGTGCCAGCAGCGTGGCCGGGACAGGGGTGGGTGAGACCCAGTACTTC. Amino acid sequence: CASSVAGTGVGETQYF.

In DNA form, the CDR3 reads TGTGCCAGCAGCCACGATCCTTACGGGGGGAACAATCAGCCCCAGCATTTT. Encoded protein: CASSHDPYGGNNQPQHF. J is TRBJ1-5 and V is TRBV7-9, with TRBD1 as a possible D gene (5 bases). V lost 5 bases to trimming and J lost 3 bases, with 20 bases between them. The CDR3 has 17 amino acids. Germline loops: CDR1 SEHNR, CDR2 FQNEAQ (reference sequence).

The chain joins TRBV28 to TRBJ2-7; 9 positions agree with TRBD1. CDR1 and CDR2 from the germline V gene are MDHEN and SYDVKM. Germline trimming cut 5 bases from V and 2 bases from J; bases unmatched to any gene: 13. The CDR3 covers 17 residues. The CDR3, as DNA: TGTGCCAGCAGTGCCCTCCGGGACAGGGATTTCGCCTACGAGCAGTACTTC. Amino acids: CASSALRDRDFAYEQYF.

J is TRBJ2-3 and V is TRBV28, with 8 bases lining up with TRBD2. J was trimmed by 5 bases and V by 3 bases; bases with no gene match: 7. The CDR3 length is 15 residues. Germline V gene lookup returns CDR1 MDHEN and CDR2 SYDVKM. The CDR3: CASSFSAGGKDTQYF. The CDR3 nucleotides are TGTGCCAGCAGTTTTAGTGCGGGAGGTAAAGATACGCAGTATTTT.

V usage is TRBV7-3 and J usage is TRBJ2-5; a weak D match, TRBD2 (5 bases). The CDR3 runs to 15 residues. In germline, CDR1 is SGHTA, CDR2 FQGTGA. V lost 0 bases and J 5 bases, leaving 13 bases between the germline ends. The CDR3: CASSLTGGVAETQYF. The CDR3 DNA follows: TGTGCCAGCAGCTTAACTGGTGGAGTAGCGGAGACCCAGTACTTC.

The chain employs TRBV2 and TRBJ1-5, with 7 bases matching TRBD1. Trimming removed 8 bases from V and 0 bases from J; junction bases left unmatched: 7. Germline V gene sequence: CDR1 SNHLY, CDR2 FYNNEI. CDR3 length equals 15 residues. CDR3: CASRRRGDSNQPQHF. The CDR3 region has the DNA TGTGCCAGCCGGCGCAGGGGGGATAGCAATCAGCCCCAGCATTTT.

This clone appeared once. The genes are TRBV11-2 and TRBJ2-7; TRBD2 agrees at 13 bases. Trimming at V came to 5 bases and at J to 3 bases, leaving 10 bases not matched to a gene. Germline values: CDR1 SGHAT, CDR2 FQNNGV. The CDR3 is made up of 17 amino acids. The CDR3 region has the DNA TGTGCCAGCAGCCGAACTAGCGGGGGGGAATCAATCTACGAGCAGTACTTC. Translated, it gives CASSRTSGGESIYEQYF.

This clone came up a few times. V is TRBV4-2 and J is TRBJ1-1; TRBD1 is a possible D gene (6 bases). The length of the CDR3 is 15 residues. The germline V gene has CDR1 LGHNA and CDR2 YNFKEQ. V lost 0 bases, J lost 4 bases, and 12 bases lay in between. For the CDR3, the DNA is TGTGCCAGCAGCCAAGAGGTCAGGGGCCCCACTGAAGCTTTCTTT. Its translation is CASSQEVRGPTEAFF.

The chain carries TRBV19 and TRBJ1-1, with 9 bases aligning to TRBD1. The CDR3 is 14 residues long. V lost 7 bases and J lost 6; bases outside the gene matches: 9. CDR1 is LNHDA and CDR2 is SQIVND in the germline V gene (reference sequence). CDR3 sequence: CASKPGQGFAEAFF. DNA of the CDR3: TGTGCCAGTAAGCCGGGACAGGGATTTGCTGAAGCTTTCTTT.